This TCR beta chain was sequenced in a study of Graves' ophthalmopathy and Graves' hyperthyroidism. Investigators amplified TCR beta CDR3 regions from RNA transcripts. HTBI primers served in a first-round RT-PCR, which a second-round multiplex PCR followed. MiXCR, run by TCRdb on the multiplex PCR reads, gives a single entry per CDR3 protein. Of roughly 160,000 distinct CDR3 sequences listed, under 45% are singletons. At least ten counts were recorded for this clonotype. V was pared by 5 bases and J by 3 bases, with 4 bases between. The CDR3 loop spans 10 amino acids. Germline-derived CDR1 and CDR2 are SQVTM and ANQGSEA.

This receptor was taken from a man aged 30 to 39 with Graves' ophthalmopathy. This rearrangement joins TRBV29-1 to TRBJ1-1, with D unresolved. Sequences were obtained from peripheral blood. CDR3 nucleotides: TGCAGCGTTTTCGACACTGAAGCTTTCTTT. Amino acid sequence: CSVFDTEAFF.